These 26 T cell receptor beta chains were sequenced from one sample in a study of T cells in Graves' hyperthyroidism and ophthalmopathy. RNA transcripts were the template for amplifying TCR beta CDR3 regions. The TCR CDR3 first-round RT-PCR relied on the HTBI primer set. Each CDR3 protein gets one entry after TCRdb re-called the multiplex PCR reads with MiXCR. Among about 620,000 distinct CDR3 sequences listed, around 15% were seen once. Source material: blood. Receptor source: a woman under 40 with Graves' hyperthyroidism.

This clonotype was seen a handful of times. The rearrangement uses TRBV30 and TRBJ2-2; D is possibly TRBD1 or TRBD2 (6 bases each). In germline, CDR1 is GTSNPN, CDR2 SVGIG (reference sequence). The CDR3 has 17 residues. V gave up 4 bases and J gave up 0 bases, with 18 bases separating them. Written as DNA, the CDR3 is TGTGCCTGGACTCCCTACCAGGGGAGGCCGAACACCGGGGAGCTGTTTTTT. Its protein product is CAWTPYQGRPNTGELFF.

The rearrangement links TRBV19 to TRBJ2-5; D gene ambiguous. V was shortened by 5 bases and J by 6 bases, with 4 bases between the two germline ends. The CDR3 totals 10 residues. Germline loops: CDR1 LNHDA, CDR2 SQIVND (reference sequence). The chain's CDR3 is CASSRQTQYF. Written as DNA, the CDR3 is TGTGCCAGTAGTCGGCAGACCCAGTACTTC.

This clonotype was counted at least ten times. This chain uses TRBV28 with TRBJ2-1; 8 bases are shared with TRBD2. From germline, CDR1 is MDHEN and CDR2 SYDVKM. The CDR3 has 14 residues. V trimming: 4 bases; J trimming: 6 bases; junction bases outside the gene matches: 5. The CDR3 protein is CASSSNGLANEQFF. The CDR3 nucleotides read TGTGCCAGCAGTTCCAACGGACTAGCCAATGAGCAGTTCTTC.

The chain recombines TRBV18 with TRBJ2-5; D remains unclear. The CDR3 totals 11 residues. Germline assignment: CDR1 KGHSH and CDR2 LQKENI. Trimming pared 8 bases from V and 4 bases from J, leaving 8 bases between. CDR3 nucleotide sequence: TGTGCCAGCAACCTTGGAGAGACCCAGTACTTC. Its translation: CASNLGETQYF.

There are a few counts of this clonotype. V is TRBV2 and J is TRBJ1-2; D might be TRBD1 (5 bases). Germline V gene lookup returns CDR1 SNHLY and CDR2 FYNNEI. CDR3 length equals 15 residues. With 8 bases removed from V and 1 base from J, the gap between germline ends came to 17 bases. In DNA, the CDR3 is TGTGCCAGCTGCCCATCAGGGAGTATTAACTATGGCTACACCTTC. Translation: CASCPSGSINYGYTF.

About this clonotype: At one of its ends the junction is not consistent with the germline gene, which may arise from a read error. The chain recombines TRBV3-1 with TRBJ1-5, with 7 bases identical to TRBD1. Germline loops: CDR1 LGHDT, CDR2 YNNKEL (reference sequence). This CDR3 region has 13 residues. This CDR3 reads CASSPTGNRPQHF. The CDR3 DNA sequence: TGTGCCAGCAGCCCGACAGGGAATCGGCCCCAGCATTTT. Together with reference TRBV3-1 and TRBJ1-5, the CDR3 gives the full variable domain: DTAVSQTPKYLVTQMGNDKSIKCEQNLGHDTMYWYKQDSKKFLKIMFSYNNKELIINETVPNRFSPKSPDKAHLNLHINSLELGDSAVYFCASSPTGNRPQHFGDGTRLSIL.

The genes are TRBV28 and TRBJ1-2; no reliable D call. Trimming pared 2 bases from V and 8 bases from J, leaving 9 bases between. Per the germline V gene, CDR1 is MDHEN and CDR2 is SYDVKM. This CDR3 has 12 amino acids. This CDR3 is CASSLGVKGYTF. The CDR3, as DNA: TGTGCCAGCAGTTTAGGCGTAAAGGGCTACACCTTC.

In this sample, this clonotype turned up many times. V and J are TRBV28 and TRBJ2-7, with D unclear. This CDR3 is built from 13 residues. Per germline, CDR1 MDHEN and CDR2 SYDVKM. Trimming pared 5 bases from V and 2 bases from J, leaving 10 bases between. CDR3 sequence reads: CASSPVVTYEQYF. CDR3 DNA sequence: TGTGCCAGCAGTCCGGTGGTTACCTACGAGCAGTACTTC. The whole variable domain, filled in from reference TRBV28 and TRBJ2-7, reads DVKVTQSSRYLVKRTGEKVFLECVQDMDHENMFWYRQDPGLGLRLIYFSYDVKMKEKGDIPEGYSVSREKKERFSLILESASTNQTSMYLCASSPVVTYEQYFGPGTRLTVT.

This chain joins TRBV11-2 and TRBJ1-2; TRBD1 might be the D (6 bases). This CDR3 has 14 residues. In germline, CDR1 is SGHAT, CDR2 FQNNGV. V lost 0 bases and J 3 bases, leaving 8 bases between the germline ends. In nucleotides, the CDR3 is TGTGCCAGCAGCTTAGATCAGGGGTACTATGGCTACACCTTC. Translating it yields CASSLDQGYYGYTF.

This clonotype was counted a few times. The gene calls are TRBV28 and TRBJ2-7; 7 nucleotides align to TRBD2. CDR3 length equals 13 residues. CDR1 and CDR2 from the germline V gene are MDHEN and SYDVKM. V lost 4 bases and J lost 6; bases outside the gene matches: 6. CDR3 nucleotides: TGTGCCAGCAGTTGGGCGGGAGTTTTCGAGCAGTACTTC. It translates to CASSWAGVFEQYF.

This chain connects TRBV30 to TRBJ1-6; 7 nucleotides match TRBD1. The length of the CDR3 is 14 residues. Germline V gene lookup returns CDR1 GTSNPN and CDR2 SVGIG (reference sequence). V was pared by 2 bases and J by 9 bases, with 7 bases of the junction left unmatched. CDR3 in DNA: TGTGCCTGGAGTAGAGGAGGGGGCGGTTCACCCCTCCACTTT. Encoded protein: CAWSRGGGGSPLHF.

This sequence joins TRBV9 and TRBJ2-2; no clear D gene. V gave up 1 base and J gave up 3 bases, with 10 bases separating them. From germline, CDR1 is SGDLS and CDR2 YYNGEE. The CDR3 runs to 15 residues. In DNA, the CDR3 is TGTGCCAGCAGCGTAAGGGTCGTCGACACCGGGGAGCTGTTTTTT. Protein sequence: CASSVRVVDTGELFF.

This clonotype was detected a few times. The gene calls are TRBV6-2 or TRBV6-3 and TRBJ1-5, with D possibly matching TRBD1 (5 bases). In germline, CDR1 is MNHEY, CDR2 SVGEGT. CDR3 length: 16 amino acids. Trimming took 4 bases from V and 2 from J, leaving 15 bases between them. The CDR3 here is CASSSVGPDGNQPQHF. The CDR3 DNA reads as TGTGCCAGCAGTTCGGTGGGGCCGGATGGCAATCAGCCCCAGCATTTT.

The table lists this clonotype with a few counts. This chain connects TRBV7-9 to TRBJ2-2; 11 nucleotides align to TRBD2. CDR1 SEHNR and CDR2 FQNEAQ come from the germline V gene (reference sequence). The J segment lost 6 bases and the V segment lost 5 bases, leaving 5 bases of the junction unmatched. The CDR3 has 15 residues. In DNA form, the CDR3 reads TGTGCCAGCAGCATTACTAGCGGGAGCTCCGGGGAGCTGTTTTTT. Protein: CASSITSGSSGELFF.

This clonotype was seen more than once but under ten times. CDR3 DNA sequence: TGTGCCAGCAGCTTACTCGGGGACAGCGCATATGGCTACACCTTC. Protein sequence: CASSLLGDSAYGYTF. The V and J genes are TRBV5-6 and TRBJ1-2, with TRBD1 identical over 7 bases. The CDR3 covers 15 residues. Germline CDR1 reads SGHDT; CDR2 reads YYEEEE. The V and J ends lost 2 bases and 5 bases, in that order; junction bases with no gene match: 9.

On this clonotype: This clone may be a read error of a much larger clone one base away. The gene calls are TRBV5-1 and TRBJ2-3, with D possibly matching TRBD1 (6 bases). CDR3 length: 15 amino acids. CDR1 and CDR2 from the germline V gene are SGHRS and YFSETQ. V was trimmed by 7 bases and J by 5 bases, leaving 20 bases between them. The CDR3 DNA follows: TGCGCCAGCGGCTACCCCCACAGGGCCGGAGATACGCAGTATTTT. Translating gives CASGYPHRAGDTQYF.

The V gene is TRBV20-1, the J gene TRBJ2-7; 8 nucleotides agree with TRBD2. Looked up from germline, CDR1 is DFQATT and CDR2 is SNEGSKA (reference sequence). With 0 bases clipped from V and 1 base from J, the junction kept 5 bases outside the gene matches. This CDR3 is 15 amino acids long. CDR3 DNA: TGCAGTGCTAGAGACCCGGGACTAGGTTCCTACGAGCAGTACTTC. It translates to CSARDPGLGSYEQYF.

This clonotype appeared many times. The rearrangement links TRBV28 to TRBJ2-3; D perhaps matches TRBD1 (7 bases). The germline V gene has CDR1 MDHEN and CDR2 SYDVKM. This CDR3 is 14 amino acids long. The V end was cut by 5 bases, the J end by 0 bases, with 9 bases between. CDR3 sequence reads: CASSQGGSTDTQYF. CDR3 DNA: TGTGCCAGCAGTCAGGGGGGAAGCACAGATACGCAGTATTTT.

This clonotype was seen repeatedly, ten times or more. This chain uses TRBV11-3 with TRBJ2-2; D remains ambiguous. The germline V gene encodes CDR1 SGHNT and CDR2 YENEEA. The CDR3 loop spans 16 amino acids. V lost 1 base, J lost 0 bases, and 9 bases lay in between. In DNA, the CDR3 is TGTGCCAGCAGCTTAGTTGTGGGGACGAACACCGGGGAGCTGTTTTTT. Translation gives CASSLVVGTNTGELFF.

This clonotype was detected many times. CDR3 sequence: CASSFFSGRGLETQYF. As DNA, the CDR3 is TGTGCCAGCAGTTTTTTCAGCGGGAGAGGGTTAGAGACCCAGTACTTC. The chain links TRBV28 to TRBJ2-5; 8 nucleotides match TRBD2. The trim removed 3 bases at V and 4 bases at J, leaving 10 bases unmatched. CDR3 length: 16 amino acids. Germline V gene data show CDR1 as MDHEN and CDR2 as SYDVKM.

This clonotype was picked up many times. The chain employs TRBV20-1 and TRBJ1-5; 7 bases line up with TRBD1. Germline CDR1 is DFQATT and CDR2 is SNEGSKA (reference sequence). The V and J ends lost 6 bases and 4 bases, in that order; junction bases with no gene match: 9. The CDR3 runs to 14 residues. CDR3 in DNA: TGCAGTGCACCCGACAGGGAGAAAAATCAGCCCCAGCATTTT. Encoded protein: CSAPDREKNQPQHF.

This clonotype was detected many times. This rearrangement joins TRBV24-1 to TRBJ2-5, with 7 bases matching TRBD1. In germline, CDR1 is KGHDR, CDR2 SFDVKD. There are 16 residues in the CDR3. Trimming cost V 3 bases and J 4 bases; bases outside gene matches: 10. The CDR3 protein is CATSDPGQKFGETQYF. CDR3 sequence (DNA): TGTGCCACCAGTGATCCGGGACAGAAATTCGGAGAGACCCAGTACTTC.

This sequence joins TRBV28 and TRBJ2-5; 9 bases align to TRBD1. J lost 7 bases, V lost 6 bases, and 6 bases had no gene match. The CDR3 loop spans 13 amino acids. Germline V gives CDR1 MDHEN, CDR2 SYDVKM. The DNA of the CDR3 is TGTGCCAGCAGACCACAGGGGGCGGTGACCCAGTACTTC. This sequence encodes CASRPQGAVTQYF.

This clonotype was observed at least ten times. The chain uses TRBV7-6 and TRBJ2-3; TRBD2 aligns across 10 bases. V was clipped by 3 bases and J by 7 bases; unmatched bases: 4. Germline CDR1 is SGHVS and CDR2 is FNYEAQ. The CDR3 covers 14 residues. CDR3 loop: CASSLVAGGNTQYF. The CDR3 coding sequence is TGTGCCAGCAGCTTGGTAGCGGGAGGAAATACGCAGTATTTT.

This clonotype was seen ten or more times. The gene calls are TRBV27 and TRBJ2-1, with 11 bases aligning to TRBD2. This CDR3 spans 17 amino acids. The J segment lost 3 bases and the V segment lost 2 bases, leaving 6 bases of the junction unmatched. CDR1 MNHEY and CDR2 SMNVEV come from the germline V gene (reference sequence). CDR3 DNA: TGTGCCAGCAGTTTACGCGGTACTAGCGGGAGCTACAATGAGCAGTTCTTC. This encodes CASSLRGTSGSYNEQFF.

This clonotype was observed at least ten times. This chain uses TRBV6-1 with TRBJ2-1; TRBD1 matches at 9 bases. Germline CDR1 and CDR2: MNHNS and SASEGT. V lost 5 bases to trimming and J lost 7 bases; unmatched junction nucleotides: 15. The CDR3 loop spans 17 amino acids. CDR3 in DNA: TGTGCCAGCAGTACCCGGACAGGGGCTCAAGCGTTTAATGAGCAGTTCTTC. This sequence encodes CASSTRTGAQAFNEQFF.